The sequence of this TCR beta chain was determined in a study of human T cells and chemical hapten exposure. V was pared by 5 bases and J by 0 bases, with 11 bases between. Germline V lookup: CDR1 MNHEY, CDR2 SMNVEV (reference sequence). The CDR3 consists of 16 residues. This clonotype was recorded at least ten times. One entry per CDR3 protein results from TCRdb running MiXCR on the RACE reads. The repertoire holds approximately 84,000 distinct CDR3 sequences, with more than 8.5% as singletons. Described time point: patch test 2, 6 weeks after DPC sensitization. Documented treatment: therapeutic diphenylcyclopropenone sensitization with weekly scalp DPC.

The receptor's source is a woman aged 25 to 39 with alopecia areata. Some clones in this sample may be carry-over from other donors' samples. The rearrangement uses TRBV27 and TRBJ2-6; the D gene is possibly TRBD1 (5 bases). This specimen was whole blood, taken in connection with sensitization to the hapten diphenylcyclopropenone (DPC). CDR3 residues: CASSSNRLSGANVLTF. For the CDR3, the DNA is TGTGCCAGCAGTAGTAACAGGCTCTCTGGGGCCAACGTCCTGACTTTC.